This TCR beta chain emerged from a study of T cell responses to AZD1222 COVID-19 vaccine. Profiling relied on immunoSEQ multiplex PCR, and the TCRdb table lists in-frame clones only, not all of them. The sample gives 150,000 to 200,000 clones, roughly 92% of which show up once; roughly 1.7% is in the top ten. The CDR3 sequence is 16 residues long. Germline assignment: CDR1 SGHAT and CDR2 FQNNGV. Trimming cost V 5 bases and J 4 bases; bases outside gene matches: 9. The chain joins TRBV11-2 to TRBJ1-5; TRBD1 agrees at 9 bases. The sample here was peripheral blood, taken 28 days after the second AZD1222 dose. This clonotype was sampled from an adult who received the AZD1222 COVID-19 vaccine. The CDR3 bases are TGTGCCAGCAGCGAGGGTGGGACAGGGTGGAATCAGCCCCAGCATTTT. It translates to CASSEGGTGWNQPQHF. The complete variable domain, with remaining parts taken from reference TRBV11-2 and TRBJ1-5, reads EAGVAQSPRYKIIEKRQSVAFWCNPISGHATLYWYQQILGQGPKLLIQFQNNGVVDDSQLPKDRFSAERLKGVDSTLKIQPAKLEDSAVYLCASSEGGTGWNQPQHFGDGTRLSIL.